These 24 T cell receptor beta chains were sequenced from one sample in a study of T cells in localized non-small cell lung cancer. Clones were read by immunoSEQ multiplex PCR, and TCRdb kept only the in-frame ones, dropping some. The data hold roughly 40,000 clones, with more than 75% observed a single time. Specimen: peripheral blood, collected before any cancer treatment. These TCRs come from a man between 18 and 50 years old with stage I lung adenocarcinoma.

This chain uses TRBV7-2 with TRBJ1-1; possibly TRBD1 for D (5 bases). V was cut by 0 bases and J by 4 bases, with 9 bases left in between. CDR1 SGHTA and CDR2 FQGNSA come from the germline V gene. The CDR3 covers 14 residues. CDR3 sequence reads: CASSLAGGVTEAFF. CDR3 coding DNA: TGTGCCAGCAGCTTAGCAGGAGGGGTCACTGAAGCTTTCTTT.

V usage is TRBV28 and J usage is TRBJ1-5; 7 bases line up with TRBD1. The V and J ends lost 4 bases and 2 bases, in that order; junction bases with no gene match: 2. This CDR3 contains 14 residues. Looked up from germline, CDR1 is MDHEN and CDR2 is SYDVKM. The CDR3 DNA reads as TGTGCCAGCAGTTCTGGACAGGGCAATCAGCCCCAGCATTTT. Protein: CASSSGQGNQPQHF.

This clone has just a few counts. CDR3 in amino acids: CASSTTGEDYGYTF. The CDR3 DNA sequence: TGTGCCAGTAGTACGACAGGGGAGGACTATGGCTACACCTTC. This rearrangement joins TRBV19 to TRBJ1-2, with 8 bases that match TRBD1. This CDR3 is 14 amino acids long. From germline, CDR1 is LNHDA and CDR2 SQIVND (reference sequence). The V and J ends lost 4 bases and 3 bases, in that order; junction bases with no gene match: 4.

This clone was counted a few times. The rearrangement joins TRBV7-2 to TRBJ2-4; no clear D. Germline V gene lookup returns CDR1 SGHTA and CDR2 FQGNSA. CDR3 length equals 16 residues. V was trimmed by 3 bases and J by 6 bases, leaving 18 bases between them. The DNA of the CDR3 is TGTGCCAGCAGCTTGCCCAACGGGCAGAATTCAAACATTCAGTACTTC. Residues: CASSLPNGQNSNIQYF.

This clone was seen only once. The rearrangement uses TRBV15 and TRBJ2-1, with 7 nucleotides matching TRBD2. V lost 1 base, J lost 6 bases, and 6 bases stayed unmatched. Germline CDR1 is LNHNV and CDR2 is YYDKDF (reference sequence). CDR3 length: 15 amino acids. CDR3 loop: CATSRGTSSANEQFF. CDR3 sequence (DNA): TGTGCCACCAGCAGAGGGACTAGTTCTGCCAATGAGCAGTTCTTC.

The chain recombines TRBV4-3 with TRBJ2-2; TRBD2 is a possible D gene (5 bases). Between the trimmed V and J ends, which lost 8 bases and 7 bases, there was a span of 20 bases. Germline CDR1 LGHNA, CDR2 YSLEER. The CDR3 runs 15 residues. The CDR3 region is CASSAGKIVGGELFF. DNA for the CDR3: TGCGCCAGCTCCGCCGGGAAAATTGTTGGCGGGGAGCTGTTTTTT.

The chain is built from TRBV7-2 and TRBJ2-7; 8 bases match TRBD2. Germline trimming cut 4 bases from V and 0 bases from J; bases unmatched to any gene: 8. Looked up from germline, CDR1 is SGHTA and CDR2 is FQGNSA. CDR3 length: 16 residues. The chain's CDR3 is CASSSAGGGISYEQYF. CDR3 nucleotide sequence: TGTGCCAGCAGCTCCGCCGGGGGGGGAATCTCCTACGAGCAGTACTTC.

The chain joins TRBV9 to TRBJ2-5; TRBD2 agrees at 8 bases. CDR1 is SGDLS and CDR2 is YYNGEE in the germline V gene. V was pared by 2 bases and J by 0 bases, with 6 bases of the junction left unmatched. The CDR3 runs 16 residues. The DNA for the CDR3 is TGTGCCAGCAGCGTCTTAAGCGGGGGAAACCAAGAGACCCAGTACTTC. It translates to CASSVLSGGNQETQYF.

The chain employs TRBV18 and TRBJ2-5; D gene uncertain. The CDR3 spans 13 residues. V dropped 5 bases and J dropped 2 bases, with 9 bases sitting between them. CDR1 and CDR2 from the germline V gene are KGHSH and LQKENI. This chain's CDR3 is CASSTTIQETQYF. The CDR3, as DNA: TGTGCCAGCTCAACAACCATACAAGAGACCCAGTACTTC.

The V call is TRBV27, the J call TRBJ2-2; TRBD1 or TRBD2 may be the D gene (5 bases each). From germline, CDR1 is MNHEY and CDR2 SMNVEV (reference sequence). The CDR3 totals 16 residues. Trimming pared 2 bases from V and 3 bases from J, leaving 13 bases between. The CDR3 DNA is TGTGCCAGCAGTTTAATCCAGGGACCCTACACCGGGGAGCTGTTTTTT. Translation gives CASSLIQGPYTGELFF.

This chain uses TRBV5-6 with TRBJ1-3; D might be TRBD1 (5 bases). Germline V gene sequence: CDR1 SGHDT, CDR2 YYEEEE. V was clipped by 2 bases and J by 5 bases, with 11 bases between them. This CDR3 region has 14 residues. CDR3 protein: CASSFKTVRNTIYF. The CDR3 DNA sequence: TGTGCCAGCAGCTTCAAGACAGTAAGAAACACCATATATTTT.

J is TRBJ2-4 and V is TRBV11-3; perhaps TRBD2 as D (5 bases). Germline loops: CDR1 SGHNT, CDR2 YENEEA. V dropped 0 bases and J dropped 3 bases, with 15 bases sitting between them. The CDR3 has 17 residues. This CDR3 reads CASSLETSEVDKNIQYF. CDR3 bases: TGTGCCAGCAGCTTAGAAACATCGGAGGTGGACAAAAACATTCAGTACTTC.

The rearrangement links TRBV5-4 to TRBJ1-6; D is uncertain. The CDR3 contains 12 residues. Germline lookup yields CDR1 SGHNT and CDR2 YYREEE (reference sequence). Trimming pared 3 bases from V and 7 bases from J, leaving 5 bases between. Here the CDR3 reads CASSSMNSPLHF. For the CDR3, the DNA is TGTGCCAGCAGCTCCATGAATTCACCCCTCCACTTT.

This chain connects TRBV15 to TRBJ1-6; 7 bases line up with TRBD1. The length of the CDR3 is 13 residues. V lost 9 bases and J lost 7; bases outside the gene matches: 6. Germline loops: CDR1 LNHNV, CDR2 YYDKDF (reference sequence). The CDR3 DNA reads TGTGCCACTTCGGACAGGCGGAATTCACCCCTCCACTTT. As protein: CATSDRRNSPLHF.

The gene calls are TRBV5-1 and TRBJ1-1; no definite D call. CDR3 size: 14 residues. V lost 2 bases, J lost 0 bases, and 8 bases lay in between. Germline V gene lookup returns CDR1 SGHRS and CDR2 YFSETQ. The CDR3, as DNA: TGCGCCAGCAGCTTTACAGCCATGAACACTGAAGCTTTCTTT. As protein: CASSFTAMNTEAFF.

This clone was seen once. CDR3 sequence reads: CASSESKPGNTGELFF. The CDR3 nucleotides are TGCGCCAGCAGTGAGTCTAAGCCGGGGAACACCGGGGAGCTGTTTTTT. The chain employs TRBV10-1 and TRBJ2-2; the D is unclear. V lost 0 bases and J lost 1, with 9 bases in between. Germline CDR1 is WNHNN and CDR2 is SYGVQD (reference sequence). This CDR3 has 16 amino acids.

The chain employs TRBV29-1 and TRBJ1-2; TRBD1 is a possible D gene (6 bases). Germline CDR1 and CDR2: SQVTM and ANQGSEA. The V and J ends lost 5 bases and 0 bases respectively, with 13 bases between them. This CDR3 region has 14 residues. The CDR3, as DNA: TGCAGCGTTTCAGGGGATAATACTAACTATGGCTACACCTTC. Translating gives CSVSGDNTNYGYTF.

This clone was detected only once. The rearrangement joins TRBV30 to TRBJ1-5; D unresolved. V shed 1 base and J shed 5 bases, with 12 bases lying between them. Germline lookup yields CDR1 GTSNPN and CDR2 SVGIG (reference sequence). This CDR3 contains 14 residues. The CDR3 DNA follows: TGTGCCTGGAGTGGCATACAAAGGGATCAGCCCCAGCATTTT. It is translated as CAWSGIQRDQPQHF.

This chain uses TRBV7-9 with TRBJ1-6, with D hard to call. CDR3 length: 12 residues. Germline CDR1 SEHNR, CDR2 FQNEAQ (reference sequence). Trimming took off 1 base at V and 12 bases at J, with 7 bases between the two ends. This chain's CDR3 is CASSLEVVPLHF. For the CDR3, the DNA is TGTGCCAGCAGCTTAGAAGTAGTACCCCTCCACTTT.

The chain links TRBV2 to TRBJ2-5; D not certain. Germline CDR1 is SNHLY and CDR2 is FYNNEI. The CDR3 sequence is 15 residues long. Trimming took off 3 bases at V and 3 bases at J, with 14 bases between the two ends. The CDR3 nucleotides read TGTGCCAGCAGTGACCGAGCAGTCCCAAAAGAGACCCAGTACTTC. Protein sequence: CASSDRAVPKETQYF.

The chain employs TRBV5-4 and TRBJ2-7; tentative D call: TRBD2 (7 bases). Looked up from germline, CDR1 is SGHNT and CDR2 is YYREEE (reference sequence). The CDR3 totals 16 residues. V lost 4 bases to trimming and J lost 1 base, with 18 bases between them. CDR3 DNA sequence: TGTGCCAGCAGCGACCCGAGGGGGGGAAGGTCCTACGAGCAGTACTTC. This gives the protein CASSDPRGGRSYEQYF.

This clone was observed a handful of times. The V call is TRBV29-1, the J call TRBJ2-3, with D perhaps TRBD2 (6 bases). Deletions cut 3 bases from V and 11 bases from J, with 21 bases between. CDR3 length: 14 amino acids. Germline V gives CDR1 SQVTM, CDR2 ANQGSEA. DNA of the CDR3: TGCAGCGTTGAGGGTGGGACTCTCCATGTGGGGCAGTATTTT. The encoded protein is CSVEGGTLHVGQYF.

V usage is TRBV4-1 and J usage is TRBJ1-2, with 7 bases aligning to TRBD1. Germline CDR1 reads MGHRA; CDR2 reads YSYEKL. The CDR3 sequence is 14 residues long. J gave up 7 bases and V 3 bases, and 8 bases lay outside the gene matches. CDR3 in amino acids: CASSHRGQVAGYTF. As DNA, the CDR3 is TGCGCCAGCAGCCATCGCGGACAGGTGGCTGGCTACACCTTC.

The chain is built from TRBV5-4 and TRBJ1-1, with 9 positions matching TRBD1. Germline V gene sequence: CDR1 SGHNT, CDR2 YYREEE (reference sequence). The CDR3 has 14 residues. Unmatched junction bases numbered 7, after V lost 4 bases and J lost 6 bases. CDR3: CASSEGQGRAEAFF. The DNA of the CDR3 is TGTGCCAGCAGCGAGGGACAGGGACGGGCTGAAGCTTTCTTT.